One sample yielded the 14 T cell receptor beta chains listed below, sequenced in a study of PD-L1 blockade in urothelial cancer. The method was immunoSEQ multiplex PCR; TCRdb's version includes in-frame clones alone and lacks a portion of them. Altogether about 80,000 clones are present, roughly nine tenths being singletons, with the ten largest covering more than 5.5%. The sample consisted of PBMCs, taken around atezolizumab (anti-PD-L1) treatment. The receptors were gathered from a woman between 65 and 79 years old with urothelial cancer.

DNA for the CDR3: TGTGCCAGCAGTGAAGGTTTGCGGAGCCTGAACACTGAAGCTTTCTTT. Translation gives CASSEGLRSLNTEAFF. The chain joins TRBV6-1 to TRBJ1-1, with D unclear. Trimming took 1 base from V and 0 from J, leaving 12 bases between them. Per the germline V gene, CDR1 is MNHNS and CDR2 is SASEGT. The CDR3 runs 16 residues.

V gene TRBV2 combines with J gene TRBJ1-3; 7 positions match TRBD1. Germline trimming cut 10 bases from V and 0 bases from J; bases unmatched to any gene: 9. Germline V gives CDR1 SNHLY, CDR2 FYNNEI. The CDR3 is made up of 15 amino acids. Here the CDR3 reads CANHEGQSSGNTIYF. In nucleotides, the CDR3 is TGTGCCAACCATGAGGGACAGAGCTCTGGAAACACCATATATTTT.

This clone occurred a few times. This chain connects TRBV29-1 to TRBJ2-7; 7 nucleotides align to TRBD1. The CDR3 is 15 residues long. The V gene end was trimmed by 0 bases and the J gene end by 2 bases; junction bases not matched to a gene: 7. CDR1 and CDR2 (germline): SQVTM, ANQGSEA. The CDR3 loop is CSVEDGDRSTYEQYF. Written as DNA, the CDR3 is TGCAGCGTTGAAGATGGGGACAGATCAACCTACGAGCAGTACTTC.

The chain links TRBV2 to TRBJ2-7; 8 positions agree with TRBD1. The CDR3 consists of 15 residues. Germline CDR1 reads SNHLY; CDR2 reads FYNNEI. V trimming: 3 bases; J trimming: 6 bases; junction bases outside the gene matches: 10. The CDR3 here is CASSDGGQVTAEQYF. CDR3 bases: TGTGCCAGCAGTGATGGGGGACAGGTTACGGCCGAGCAGTACTTC.

The V gene is TRBV7-2, the J gene TRBJ2-7, with TRBD1 matching over 7 bases. In germline, CDR1 is SGHTA, CDR2 FQGNSA. V shed 6 bases and J 2 bases; nucleotides not matched to a gene: 10. This CDR3 is 15 amino acids long. CDR3 nucleotide sequence: TGTGCCAGCAGAAAAGACAGGGTATCAGCCTACGAGCAGTACTTC. This sequence encodes CASRKDRVSAYEQYF.

This chain connects TRBV4-1 to TRBJ2-5; D remains unclear. CDR3 length: 13 amino acids. V lost 1 base, J lost 5 bases, and 8 bases lay in between. CDR1 is MGHRA and CDR2 is YSYEKL in the germline V gene. The CDR3 coding sequence is TGCGCCAGCAGCCAAGGTCAACGGGAGACCCAGTACTTC. This translates into CASSQGQRETQYF.

The J gene is TRBJ2-7, the V gene TRBV4-1; 9 bases fit TRBD1. Per germline, CDR1 MGHRA and CDR2 YSYEKL. Unmatched junction bases numbered 6, after V lost 2 bases and J lost 1 base. The CDR3 loop spans 16 amino acids. The CDR3 is CASSQRPGQGSYEQYF. The CDR3, as DNA: TGCGCCAGCAGCCAACGTCCGGGACAGGGTTCCTACGAGCAGTACTTC.

The V gene is TRBV7-2, the J gene TRBJ1-3; 7 bases match TRBD1. CDR3 length: 18 residues. V was pared by 2 bases and J by 0 bases, with 10 bases of the junction left unmatched. The V gene's germline CDR1 is SGHTA and CDR2 FQGNSA. DNA of the CDR3: TGTGCCAGCAGCTTAAACTCAGGGGGATTGAGCTCTGGAAACACCATATATTTT. Amino acids: CASSLNSGGLSSGNTIYF.

The chain carries TRBV5-1 and TRBJ2-7; D not resolved. Trimming removed 0 bases from V and 7 bases from J, with 8 bases in between. CDR3 size: 12 residues. Germline CDR1 reads SGHRS; CDR2 reads YFSETQ. The CDR3 reads CASSLVRQEQYF. The CDR3 nucleotides read TGCGCCAGCAGCTTGGTGCGACAAGAGCAGTACTTC.

The genes are TRBV28 and TRBJ2-3; D may be TRBD1 (6 bases). The V end lost 3 bases, the J end lost 8 bases, and 12 bases lay between the germline ends. Germline-derived CDR1 and CDR2 are MDHEN and SYDVKM. This CDR3 has 13 residues. CDR3 protein: CASSFSTGGTQYF. CDR3 sequence (DNA): TGTGCCAGCAGTTTCTCGACAGGAGGTACGCAGTATTTT.

V and J are TRBV27 and TRBJ2-1, with TRBD2 matching 13 bases. Losses at the gene ends were 3 bases for V and 7 bases for J; bases not matched to a gene: 0. Germline lookup yields CDR1 MNHEY and CDR2 SMNVEV (reference sequence). The CDR3 length is 14 residues. The CDR3 DNA follows: TGTGCCAGCAGTTTGACTAGCGGGGGGAATGAGCAGTTCTTC. Translating gives CASSLTSGGNEQFF.

The chain links TRBV27 to TRBJ2-3, with TRBD2 matching over 14 bases. CDR1 is MNHEY and CDR2 is SMNVEV in the germline V gene (reference sequence). The V segment lost 5 bases and the J segment 1 base; nucleotides outside the gene matches: 11. The CDR3 sequence is 19 residues long. The CDR3 DNA follows: TGTGCCAGCAGTATTGGGACTAGCGGGGGCGCCTTCCGCACAGATACGCAGTATTTT. Translated, it gives CASSIGTSGGAFRTDTQYF.

The chain carries TRBV9 and TRBJ1-2; TRBD1 matches 7 bases. The CDR3 is made up of 15 amino acids. The V gene's germline CDR1 is SGDLS and CDR2 YYNGEE. Trimming took 4 bases from V and 2 from J; bases not matched to a gene: 8. CDR3 region: CASSPYRGGNYGYTF. In DNA form, the CDR3 reads TGTGCCAGCAGCCCCTACAGGGGCGGAAACTATGGCTACACCTTC.

The gene calls are TRBV5-6 and TRBJ2-7; 8 nucleotides line up with TRBD1. With 4 bases clipped from V and 5 bases from J, the junction kept 8 bases outside the gene matches. Per the germline V gene, CDR1 is SGHDT and CDR2 is YYEEEE. The CDR3 contains 14 residues. The DNA of the CDR3 is TGTGCCAGCAGCCCCGGGACAGGTCCACACGAGCAGTACTTC. Protein product: CASSPGTGPHEQYF.